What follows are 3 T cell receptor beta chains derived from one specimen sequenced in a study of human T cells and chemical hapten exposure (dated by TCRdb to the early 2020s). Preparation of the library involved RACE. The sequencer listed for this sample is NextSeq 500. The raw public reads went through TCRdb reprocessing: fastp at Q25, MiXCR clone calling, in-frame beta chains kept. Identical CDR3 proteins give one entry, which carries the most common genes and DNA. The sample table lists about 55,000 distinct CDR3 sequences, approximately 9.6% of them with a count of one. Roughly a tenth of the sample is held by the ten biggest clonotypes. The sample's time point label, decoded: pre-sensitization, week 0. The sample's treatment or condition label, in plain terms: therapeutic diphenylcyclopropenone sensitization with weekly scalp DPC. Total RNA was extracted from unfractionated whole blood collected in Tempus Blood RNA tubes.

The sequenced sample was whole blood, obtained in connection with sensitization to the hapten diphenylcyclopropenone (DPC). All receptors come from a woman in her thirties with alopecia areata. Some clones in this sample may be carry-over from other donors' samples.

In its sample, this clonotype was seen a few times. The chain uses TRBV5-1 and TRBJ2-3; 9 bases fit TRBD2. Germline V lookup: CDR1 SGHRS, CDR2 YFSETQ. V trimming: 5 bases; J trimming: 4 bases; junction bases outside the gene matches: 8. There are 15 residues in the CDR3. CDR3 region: CASSKAGGKSDTQYF. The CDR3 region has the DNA TGCGCCAGCAGTAAAGCGGGGGGTAAATCAGATACGCAGTATTTT.

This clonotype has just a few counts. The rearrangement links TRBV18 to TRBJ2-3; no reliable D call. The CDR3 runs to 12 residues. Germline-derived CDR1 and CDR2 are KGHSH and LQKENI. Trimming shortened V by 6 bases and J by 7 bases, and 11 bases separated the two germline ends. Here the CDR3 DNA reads TGTGCCAGCTCGAAGACGGAAAATACGCAGTATTTT. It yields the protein CASSKTENTQYF. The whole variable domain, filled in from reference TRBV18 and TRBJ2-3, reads NAGVMQNPRHLVRRRGQEARLRCSPMKGHSHVYWYRQLPEEGLKFMVYLQKENIIDESGMPKERFSAEFPKEGPSILRIQQVVRGDSAAYFCASSKTENTQYFGPGTRLTVL.

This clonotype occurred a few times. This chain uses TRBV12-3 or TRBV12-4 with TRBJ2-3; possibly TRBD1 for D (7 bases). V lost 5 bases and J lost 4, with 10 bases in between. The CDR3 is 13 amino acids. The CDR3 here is CASSTGEADTQYF. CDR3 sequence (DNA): TGTGCCAGCAGTACAGGGGAGGCAGATACGCAGTATTTT.